This TCR beta chain was identified in a study of shared clonotypes between healthy human individuals. About this clone itself: What it binds is unknown.

The germline V and J ends were trimmed by 4 bases and 0 bases, with 13 bases remaining between them. The CDR3 has 15 amino acids. CDR1 is SGDLS and CDR2 is YYNGEE in the germline V gene. Only in-frame clones appear in the TCRdb table, and some are missing; sequencing was by immunoSEQ multiplex PCR. This sample has over 850,000 clones, with approximately 80% found just once. Study results and caveats: In a handful of donors, around 4.8% of naive CD4 clonotypes appeared in common.

The TCR sequence derives from a man aged 18 to 29 in good health. Some clones in this sample may be carry-over from other donors' samples. This rearrangement joins TRBV9 to TRBJ1-2, with D unclear. Sequenced material: memory CD4+ T cells from PBMCs. The subset was: CD45RA-negative fraction. The CDR3 loop is CASSIHWTPNYGYTF. The CDR3 region has the DNA TGTGCCAGCAGCATACACTGGACGCCTAACTATGGCTACACCTTC.